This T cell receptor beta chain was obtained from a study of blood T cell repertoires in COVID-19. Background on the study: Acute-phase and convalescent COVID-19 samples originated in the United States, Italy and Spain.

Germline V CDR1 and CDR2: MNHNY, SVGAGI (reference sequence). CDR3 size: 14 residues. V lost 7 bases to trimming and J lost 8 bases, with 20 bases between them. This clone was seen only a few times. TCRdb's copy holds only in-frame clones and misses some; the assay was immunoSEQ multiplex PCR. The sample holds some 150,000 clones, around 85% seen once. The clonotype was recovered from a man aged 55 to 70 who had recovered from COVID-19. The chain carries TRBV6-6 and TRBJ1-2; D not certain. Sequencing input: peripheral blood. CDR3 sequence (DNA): TGTGCCAGCACCGTCCCCGAATCCCCTGCGGGCTACACCTTC. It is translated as CASTVPESPAGYTF.